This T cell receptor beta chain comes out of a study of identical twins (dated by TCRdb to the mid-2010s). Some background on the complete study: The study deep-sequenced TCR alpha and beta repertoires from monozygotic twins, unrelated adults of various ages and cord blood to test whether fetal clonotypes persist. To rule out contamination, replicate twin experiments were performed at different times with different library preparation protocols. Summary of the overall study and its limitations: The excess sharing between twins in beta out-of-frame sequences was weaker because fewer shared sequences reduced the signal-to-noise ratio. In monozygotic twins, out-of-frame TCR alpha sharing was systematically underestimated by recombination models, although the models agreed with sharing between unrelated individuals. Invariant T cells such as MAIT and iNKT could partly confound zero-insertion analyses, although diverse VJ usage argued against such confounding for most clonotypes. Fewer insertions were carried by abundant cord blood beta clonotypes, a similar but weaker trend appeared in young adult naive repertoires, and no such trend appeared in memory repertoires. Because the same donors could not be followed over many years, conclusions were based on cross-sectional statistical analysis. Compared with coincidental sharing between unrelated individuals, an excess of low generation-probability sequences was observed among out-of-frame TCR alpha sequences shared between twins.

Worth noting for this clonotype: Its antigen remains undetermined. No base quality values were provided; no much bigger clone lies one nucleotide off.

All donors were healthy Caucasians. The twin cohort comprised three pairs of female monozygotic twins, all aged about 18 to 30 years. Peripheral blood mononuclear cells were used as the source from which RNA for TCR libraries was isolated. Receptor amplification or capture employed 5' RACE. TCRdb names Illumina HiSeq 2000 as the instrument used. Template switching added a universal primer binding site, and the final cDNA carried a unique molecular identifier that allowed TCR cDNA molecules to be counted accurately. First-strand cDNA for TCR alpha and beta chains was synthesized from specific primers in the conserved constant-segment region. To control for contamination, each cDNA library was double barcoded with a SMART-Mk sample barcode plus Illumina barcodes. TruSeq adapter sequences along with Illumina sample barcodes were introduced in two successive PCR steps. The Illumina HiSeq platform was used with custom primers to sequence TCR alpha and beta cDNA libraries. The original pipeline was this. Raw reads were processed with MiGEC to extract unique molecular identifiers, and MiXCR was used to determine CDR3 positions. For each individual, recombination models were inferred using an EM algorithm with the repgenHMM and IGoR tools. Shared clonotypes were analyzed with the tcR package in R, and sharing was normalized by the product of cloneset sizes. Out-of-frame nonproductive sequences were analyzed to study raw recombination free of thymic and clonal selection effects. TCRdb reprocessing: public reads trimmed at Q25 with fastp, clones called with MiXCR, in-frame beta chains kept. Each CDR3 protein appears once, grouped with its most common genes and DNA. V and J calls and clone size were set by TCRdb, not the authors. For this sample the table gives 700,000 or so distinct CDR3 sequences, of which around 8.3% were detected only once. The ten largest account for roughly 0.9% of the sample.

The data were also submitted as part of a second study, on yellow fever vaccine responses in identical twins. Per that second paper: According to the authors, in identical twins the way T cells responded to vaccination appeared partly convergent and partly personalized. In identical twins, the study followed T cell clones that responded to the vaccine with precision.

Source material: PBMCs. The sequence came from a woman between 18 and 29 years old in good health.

The CDR3 is CASRSGQGNEQFF. The sequenced DNA is TGTGCCAGCAGGTCGGGACAGGGTAATGAGCAGTTCTTC. The chain joins TRBV7-6 to TRBJ2-1; TRBD1 matches 9 bases in the middle. Spanning cysteine to phenylalanine, the CDR3 consists of 13 amino acids. Solely the CDR3 DNA is kept, with 39 bases framed from the first base. V is trimmed back by 6 bases and J by 7 bases, and the junction contains 4 bases that no gene match accounts for. From the germline V gene, CDR1 is SGHVS and CDR2 is FNYEAQ. The CDR3, completed at both ends by the reference TRBV7-6 and TRBJ2-1 genes, gives the full variable domain GAGVSQSPRYKVTKRGQDVALRCDPISGHVSLYWYRQALGQGPEFLTYFNYEAQQDKSGLPNDRFSAERPEGSISTLTIQRTEQRDSAMYRCASRSGQGNEQFFGPGTRLTVL.